This T cell receptor beta chain was sequenced in a study of CD8+CD57+ T cells in acquired aplastic anemia. CDR3 and TCR beta VDJ profiling relied on a genomic DNA template. TCRdb recomputed calls from the reads with MiXCR, one row per CDR3 protein. The sample consists of around 140,000 distinct CDR3 sequences, less than 45% of them appearing once. The V end lost 1 base, the J end lost 7 bases, and 10 bases lay between the germline ends. This CDR3 is 13 amino acids long. The germline gives CDR1 LNHDA, CDR2 SQIVND (reference sequence). J is TRBJ1-2 and V is TRBV19; no reliable D call. The origin of this receptor is a human donor in good health, serving as a control. Sequenced sample: sorted CD4+, CD8+, or CD8+CD57+ T cells (not recorded which) from PBMCs. The CDR3 loop reads CASSIVGRVGYTF. In DNA form, the CDR3 reads TGTGCCAGTAGTATAGTAGGGAGGGTTGGCTACACCTTC.